This entry lists 21 T cell receptor beta chains sequenced from one sample in a study of T cell repertoires in cytomegalovirus infection. In TCRdb, the reads were re-called with MiXCR into one record per CDR3 protein. This table has 80,000 to 95,000 distinct CDR3 sequences, roughly 29% appearing once. These receptors have no known antigen. Sequencing was performed on CD8+ T cells from cultured PBMCs, taken from culture after CMV antigen stimulation. The receptors here all came from a human donor in good health (CMV status not recorded). Some clones in this sample may be carry-over from other donors' samples.

The rearrangement links TRBV2 to TRBJ2-5; D might be TRBD1 or TRBD2, each matching 5 bases. Germline assignment: CDR1 SNHLY and CDR2 FYNNEI. The CDR3 has 16 residues. V gave up 4 bases and J gave up 3 bases, with 18 bases separating them. The CDR3 loop reads CASSGVGFGTEETQYF. The CDR3 nucleotides are TGTGCCAGCAGTGGGGTTGGGTTCGGGACCGAAGAGACCCAGTACTTC.

This clonotype showed up many times. The J gene is TRBJ1-1, the V gene TRBV6-5; D remains ambiguous. The ends were cut back, 0 bases at V and 0 bases at J, with 11 bases in the middle. CDR3 size: 16 residues. Germline CDR1 and CDR2: MNHEY and SVGAGI. CDR3 DNA sequence: TGTGCCAGCAGTTACTCGGTCCAGGCTTTGAACACTGAAGCTTTCTTT. Amino acids: CASSYSVQALNTEAFF.

This clonotype was found a few times. The J gene is TRBJ2-1, the V gene TRBV5-1, with D maybe TRBD1 (6 bases). This CDR3 region has 15 residues. Trimming stripped 4 bases from V and 5 bases from J, with 16 bases between. CDR1 SGHRS and CDR2 YFSETQ come from the germline V gene. CDR3 nucleotides: TGCGCCAGCAGCGCCCCCGGGACACCACACAATGAGCAGTTCTTC. As protein: CASSAPGTPHNEQFF.

The CDR3 is CASSVAGNSNQPQHF. The CDR3 nucleotides are TGTGCCAGTAGCGTCGCGGGTAATAGCAATCAGCCCCAGCATTTT. The genes are TRBV19 and TRBJ1-5, with D hard to call. Trimming took off 6 bases at V and 0 bases at J, with 12 bases between the two ends. CDR3 size: 15 residues. CDR1 LNHDA and CDR2 SQIVND come from the germline V gene (reference sequence). The full variable domain, in which reference TRBV19 and TRBJ1-5 provide the parts outside the CDR3, is DGGITQSPKYLFRKEGQNVTLSCEQNLNHDAMYWYRQDPGQGLRLIYYSQIVNDFQKGDIAEGYSVSREKKESFPLTVTSAQKNPTAFYLCASSVAGNSNQPQHFGDGTRLSIL.

This clonotype showed up just a few times. The V call is TRBV7-2, the J call TRBJ1-1; perhaps TRBD1 as D (5 bases). This CDR3 comprises 14 residues. Trimming left V 3 bases short and J 4 bases short, with 12 bases between. CDR1 is SGHTA, CDR2 FQGNSA, per germline. The chain's CDR3 is CASSFTGGGTEAFF. The CDR3 DNA follows: TGTGCCAGCAGCTTTACCGGCGGGGGCACTGAAGCTTTCTTT.

This sequence joins TRBV27 and TRBJ2-1; 7 bases map to TRBD2. V was clipped by 6 bases and J by 4 bases; unmatched bases: 12. The germline CDR1 and CDR2 sequences are MNHEY and SMNVEV (reference sequence). The CDR3 is made up of 16 amino acids. The chain's CDR3 is CASSSDLAATYNEQFF. The CDR3 DNA reads as TGTGCCAGCAGCTCAGATCTAGCGGCAACTTACAATGAGCAGTTCTTC.

A few counts support this clonotype. The chain links TRBV7-6 to TRBJ2-7, with a possible D match to TRBD1 (5 bases). Per the germline V gene, CDR1 is SGHVS and CDR2 is FNYEAQ. This CDR3 has 15 residues. Trimming stripped 5 bases from V and 5 bases from J, with 19 bases between. This CDR3 is CASSPGGLSGNEQYF. As DNA, the CDR3 is TGTGCCAGCAGCCCCGGCGGTTTGTCAGGGAACGAGCAGTACTTC. The whole variable domain, remainder taken from reference TRBV7-6 and TRBJ2-7, is GAGVSQSPRYKVTKRGQDVALRCDPISGHVSLYWYRQALGQGPEFLTYFNYEAQQDKSGLPNDRFSAERPEGSISTLTIQRTEQRDSAMYRCASSPGGLSGNEQYFGPGTRLTVT.

This clonotype was seen only a few times. This chain links TRBV19 with TRBJ2-5, with D perhaps given as TRBD1 or TRBD2 (5 bases each). CDR3 length: 14 residues. Per the germline V gene, CDR1 is LNHDA and CDR2 is SQIVND (reference sequence). Trimming took off 2 bases at V and 2 bases at J, with 9 bases between the two ends. The CDR3 DNA sequence: TGTGCCAGTAGTATATGGGACCGTCAAGAGACCCAGTACTTC. Its translation is CASSIWDRQETQYF. Based on the CDR3 plus reference TRBV19 and TRBJ2-5, the full variable domain is DGGITQSPKYLFRKEGQNVTLSCEQNLNHDAMYWYRQDPGQGLRLIYYSQIVNDFQKGDIAEGYSVSREKKESFPLTVTSAQKNPTAFYLCASSIWDRQETQYFGPGTRLLVL.

This clonotype was recorded a few times. At one of its ends the junction is not consistent with the germline gene, which may arise from a read error. This chain connects TRBV6-1 to TRBJ2-1; D uncertain. In germline, CDR1 is MNHNS, CDR2 SASEGT. The CDR3 extends over 14 amino acids. Here the CDR3 reads CASSETFSNNEQFF. Here the CDR3 DNA reads TGTGCCAGCAGTGAGACCTTCTCCAACAATGAGCAGTTCTTC.

This sequence joins TRBV24-1 and TRBJ2-7, with D hard to call. The length of the CDR3 is 12 residues. The V end was cut by 9 bases, the J end by 5 bases, with 13 bases between. Germline loops: CDR1 KGHDR, CDR2 SFDVKD. The CDR3 loop is CATVSHIDEQYF. CDR3 coding DNA: TGTGCCACCGTTTCTCATATCGACGAGCAGTACTTC.

This clonotype appeared a few times. The chain links TRBV7-3 to TRBJ1-2; no clear D. CDR3 length: 16 residues. Trimming pared 2 bases from V and 8 bases from J, leaving 21 bases between. Germline loops: CDR1 SGHTA, CDR2 FQGTGA. The CDR3 region has the DNA TGTGCCAGCAGCTTAGCGGCGAGCGCGGGCCTTAAAGGCTACACCTTC. It codes for CASSLAASAGLKGYTF. The variable domain in full, with the rest retrieved from reference TRBV7-3 and TRBJ1-2, is GAGVSQTPSNKVTEKGKYVELRCDPISGHTALYWYRQSLGQGPEFLIYFQGTGAADDSGLPNDRFFAVRPEGSVSTLKIQRTERGDSAVYLCASSLAASAGLKGYTFGSGTRLTVV.

Ten or more counts support this clonotype. The rearrangement joins TRBV7-2 to TRBJ2-5, with D perhaps matching TRBD1 or TRBD2 (5 bases each). Germline CDR1 and CDR2: SGHTA and FQGNSA. The ends were cut back, 1 base at V and 6 bases at J, with 9 bases in the middle. The length of the CDR3 is 13 residues. The CDR3 spells CASSLGQGQTQYF. The CDR3 DNA reads as TGTGCCAGCAGCTTAGGGCAGGGACAGACCCAGTACTTC.

The chain is built from TRBV7-4 and TRBJ1-1; possible D gene TRBD1, 6 bases. V lost 0 bases and J 1 base, leaving 9 bases between the germline ends. Germline V gene lookup returns CDR1 SGHVT and CDR2 SQSDAQ. The CDR3 consists of 15 residues. The CDR3 sequence: CASSLAGTKNTEAFF. Written as DNA, the CDR3 is TGTGCCAGCAGCTTAGCCGGGACAAAGAACACTGAAGCTTTCTTT.

The chain uses TRBV15 and TRBJ1-1, with D possibly matching TRBD1 (6 bases). V lost 0 bases and J 5 bases, leaving 7 bases between the germline ends. Germline assignment: CDR1 LNHNV and CDR2 YYDKDF (reference sequence). The length of the CDR3 is 13 residues. The CDR3 nucleotides are TGTGCCACCAGCAGAGAACAGGGAACTGAAGCTTTCTTT. Encoded protein: CATSREQGTEAFF.

V usage is TRBV20-1 and J usage is TRBJ2-1, with 8 bases fitting TRBD2. This CDR3 has 16 residues. V lost 3 bases, J lost 7 bases, and 14 bases stayed unmatched. Germline CDR1 reads DFQATT; CDR2 reads SNEGSKA (reference sequence). The CDR3 DNA sequence: TGCAGTGCTAGGACCCTGGACCGGGGGGGCGCTAATGAGCAGTTCTTC. Translating gives CSARTLDRGGANEQFF.

The chain links TRBV20-1 to TRBJ1-5; possible D gene TRBD1, 6 bases. V gave up 6 bases and J gave up 7 bases, with 16 bases separating them. The length of the CDR3 is 13 residues. The germline CDR1 and CDR2 sequences are DFQATT and SNEGSKA (reference sequence). The CDR3 DNA sequence: TGCAGTGCGAGCAGGTCCAGGGGCCAGCCCCAGCATTTT. Amino acids: CSASRSRGQPQHF.

The V gene is TRBV9, the J gene TRBJ1-5; 7 bases agree with TRBD1. Trimming took 0 bases from V and 1 from J; bases not matched to a gene: 25. The CDR3 spans 23 residues. In germline, CDR1 is SGDLS, CDR2 YYNGEE. For the CDR3, the DNA is TGTGCCAGCAGCGTAGTGGGCAAACGAACTCGGACAGGTTTTCCCGTGAGCAATCAGCCCCAGCATTTT. Its protein product is CASSVVGKRTRTGFPVSNQPQHF.

This clonotype was found a few times. The V call is TRBV20-1, the J call TRBJ2-5; TRBD1 agrees at 9 bases. The CDR3 totals 15 residues. The V gene's germline CDR1 is DFQATT and CDR2 SNEGSKA (reference sequence). J lost 3 bases, V lost 3 bases, and 8 bases had no gene match. The CDR3 is CSARGQGLHKETQYF. CDR3 bases: TGCAGTGCTAGGGGACAGGGTCTTCATAAAGAGACCCAGTACTTC.

This clonotype was counted ten times or more. This chain joins TRBV5-5 and TRBJ2-3; either TRBD1 or TRBD2 may supply D (5 bases each). With 2 bases removed from V and 6 bases from J, the gap between germline ends came to 16 bases. The length of the CDR3 is 15 residues. CDR1 SGHKS and CDR2 YYEKEE come from the germline V gene (reference sequence). As DNA, the CDR3 is TGTGCCAGCAGCTTCGAGGGGTTGATTTCGGATACGCAGTATTTT. Translating it yields CASSFEGLISDTQYF.

This clonotype was recorded a few times. The V call is TRBV29-1, the J call TRBJ1-1; no clear D gene. V was clipped by 2 bases and J by 1 base, with 17 bases between them. This CDR3 is 16 amino acids long. The germline V gene has CDR1 SQVTM and CDR2 ANQGSEA. CDR3 loop: CSVEFPPWMGNTEAFF. The CDR3 bases are TGCAGCGTTGAATTCCCACCTTGGATGGGGAACACTGAAGCTTTCTTT.

The V call is TRBV6-6, the J call TRBJ2-2, with 8 bases matching TRBD2. Losses at the gene ends were 6 bases for V and 2 bases for J; bases not matched to a gene: 11. The CDR3 runs to 17 residues. CDR1 is MNHNY and CDR2 is SVGAGI in the germline V gene (reference sequence). Here the CDR3 reads CASRAPGGAYNTGELFF. In nucleotides, the CDR3 is TGTGCCAGCAGAGCTCCCGGGGGGGCCTATAACACCGGGGAGCTGTTTTTT.